This T cell receptor beta chain stems from a study of blood T cell repertoires in COVID-19. Germline loops: CDR1 SGHAT, CDR2 FQNNGV. The CDR3 sequence is 15 residues long. After removal of 2 bases from V and 6 bases from J, the junction contained 6 bases not matched to a gene. Using immunoSEQ multiplex PCR, the repertoire was profiled, and TCRdb retains in-frame clones only, with some absent. The sample holds 110,000 or so clones; over 70% are singletons and the top ten take about 1.6%. The chain employs TRBV11-2 and TRBJ2-1; TRBD1 agrees at 8 bases. The origin of this receptor is a middle-aged man with acute or convalescent COVID-19. The sequenced sample was peripheral blood. CDR3 region: CASSLNQGAFNEQFF. DNA of the CDR3: TGTGCCAGCAGCTTAAACCAGGGGGCGTTCAATGAGCAGTTCTTC.